The clone carrying this TCR beta chain came up once. The sample is drawn from a study of CD8 T cells in Susac syndrome. Random hexamers served to reverse transcribe roughly 0.45 to 1 ug RNA. With immunoSEQ multiplex PCR, TCR beta CDR3 was amplified across 54 Vbeta and 13 Jbeta. One entry per CDR3 protein, called by TCRdb with MiXCR from the immunoSEQ multiplex PCR reads. There are roughly 190,000 distinct CDR3 sequences in the sample; approximately 95% occur only once, and approximately 0.1% lies in the top ten. The germline V gene encodes CDR1 KGHDR and CDR2 SFDVKD. The V and J ends lost 9 bases and 0 bases, in that order; junction bases with no gene match: 1. This CDR3 has 14 amino acids. Matched for age and sex, the controls were healthy donors.

This TCR was recovered from a human donor in good health. The gene calls are TRBV24-1 and TRBJ2-6, with 7 positions matching TRBD1. The sample was CD4+ T cells from PBMCs. The DNA for the CDR3 is TGTGCCACCGGGACAGCCTCTGGGGCCAACGTCCTGACTTTC. Amino acid sequence: CATGTASGANVLTF.